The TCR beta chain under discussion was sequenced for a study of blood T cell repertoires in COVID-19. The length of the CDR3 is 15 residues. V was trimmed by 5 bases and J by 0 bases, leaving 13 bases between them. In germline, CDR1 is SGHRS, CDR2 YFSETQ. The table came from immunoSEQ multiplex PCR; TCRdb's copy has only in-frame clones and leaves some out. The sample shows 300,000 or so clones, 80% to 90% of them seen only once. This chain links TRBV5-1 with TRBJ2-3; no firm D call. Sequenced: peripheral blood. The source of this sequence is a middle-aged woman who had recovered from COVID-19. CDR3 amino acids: CASSQTLTSTDTQYF. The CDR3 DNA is TGCGCCAGCAGTCAAACTCTTACTAGCACAGATACGCAGTATTTT.